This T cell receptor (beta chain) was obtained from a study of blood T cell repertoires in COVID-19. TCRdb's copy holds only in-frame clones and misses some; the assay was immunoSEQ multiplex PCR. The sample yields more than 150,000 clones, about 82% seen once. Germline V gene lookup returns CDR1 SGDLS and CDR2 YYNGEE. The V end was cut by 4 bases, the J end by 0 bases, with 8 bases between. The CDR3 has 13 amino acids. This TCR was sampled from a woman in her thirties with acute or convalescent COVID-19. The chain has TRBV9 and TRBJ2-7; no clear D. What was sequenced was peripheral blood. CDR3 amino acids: CASSPKSSYEQYF. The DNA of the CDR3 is TGTGCCAGCAGCCCCAAGAGCTCCTACGAGCAGTACTTC.